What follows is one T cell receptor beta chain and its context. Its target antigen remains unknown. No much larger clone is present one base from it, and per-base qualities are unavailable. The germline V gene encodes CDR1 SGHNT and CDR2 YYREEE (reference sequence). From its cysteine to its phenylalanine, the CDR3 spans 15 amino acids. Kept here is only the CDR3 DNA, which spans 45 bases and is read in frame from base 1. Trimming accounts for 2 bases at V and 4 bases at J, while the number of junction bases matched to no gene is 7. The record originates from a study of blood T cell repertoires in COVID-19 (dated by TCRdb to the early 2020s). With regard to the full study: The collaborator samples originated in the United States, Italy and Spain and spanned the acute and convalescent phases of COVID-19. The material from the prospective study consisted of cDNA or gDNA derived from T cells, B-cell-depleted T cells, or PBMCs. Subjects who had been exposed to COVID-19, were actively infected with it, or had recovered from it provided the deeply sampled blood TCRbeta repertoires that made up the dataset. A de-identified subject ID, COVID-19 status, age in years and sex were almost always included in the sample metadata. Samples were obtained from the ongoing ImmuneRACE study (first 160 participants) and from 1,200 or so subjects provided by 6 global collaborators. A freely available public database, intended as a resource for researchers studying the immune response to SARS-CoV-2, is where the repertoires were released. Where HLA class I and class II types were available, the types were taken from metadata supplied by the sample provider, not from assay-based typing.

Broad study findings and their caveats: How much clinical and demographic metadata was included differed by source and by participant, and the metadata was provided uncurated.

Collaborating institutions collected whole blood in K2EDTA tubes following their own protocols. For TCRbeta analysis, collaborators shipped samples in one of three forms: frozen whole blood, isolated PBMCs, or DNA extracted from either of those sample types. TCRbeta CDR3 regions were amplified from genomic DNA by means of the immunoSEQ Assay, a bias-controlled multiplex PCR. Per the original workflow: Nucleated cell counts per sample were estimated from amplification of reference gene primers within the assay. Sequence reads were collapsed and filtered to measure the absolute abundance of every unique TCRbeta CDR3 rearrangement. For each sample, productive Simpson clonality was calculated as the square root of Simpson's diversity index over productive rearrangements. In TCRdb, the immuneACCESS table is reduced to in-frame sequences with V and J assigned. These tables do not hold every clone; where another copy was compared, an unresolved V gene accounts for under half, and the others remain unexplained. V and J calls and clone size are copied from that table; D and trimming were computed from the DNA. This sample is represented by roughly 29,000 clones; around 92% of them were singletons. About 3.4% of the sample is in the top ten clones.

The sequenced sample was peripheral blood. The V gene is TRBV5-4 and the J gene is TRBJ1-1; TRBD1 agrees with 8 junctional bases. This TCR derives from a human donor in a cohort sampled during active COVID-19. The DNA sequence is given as TGTGCCAGCAGCTTAGACAGGGGAGGAGGCACTGAAGCTTTCTTT. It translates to CASSLDRGGGTEAFF.